Following are 7 T cell receptor beta chains from one sample sequenced in a study of cytomegalovirus exposure and HLA in healthy donors. It was with 60 Vbeta and 13 Jbeta primers that the PCR ran. Clones were sequenced by immunoSEQ multiplex PCR, and TCRdb holds only the in-frame ones, with some missing. Of over 70,000 clones listed, 55% to 70% are singletons. The specimen sequenced was PBMCs. All receptors come from a woman in her forties or fifties in good health and CMV-seropositive.

The chain combines TRBV28 with TRBJ2-3; 8 bases are shared with TRBD2. CDR1 MDHEN and CDR2 SYDVKM come from the germline V gene. The CDR3 length is 19 residues. V lost 3 bases and J lost 3; bases outside the gene matches: 17. CDR3 sequence (DNA): TGTGCCAGCAGTTTTTCCGAGGGATGGGACGGGGGGGCGACAGATACGCAGTATTTT. Amino acids: CASSFSEGWDGGATDTQYF.

The chain combines TRBV4-3 with TRBJ1-2; D is unclear. Between the trimmed V and J ends, which lost 0 bases and 7 bases, there was a span of 18 bases. The CDR3 totals 16 residues. Germline CDR1 reads LGHNA; CDR2 reads YSLEER. The CDR3: CASSQETSYHPSGYTF. The CDR3 DNA reads as TGCGCCAGCAGCCAAGAGACTTCCTATCATCCGAGTGGCTACACCTTC.

The chain carries TRBV6-1 and TRBJ2-2; no reliable D call. V was cut by 5 bases and J by 7 bases, with 17 bases left in between. The CDR3 is 15 residues long. Germline CDR1 reads MNHNS; CDR2 reads SASEGT. CDR3 residues: CASSSGGLGSGELFF. In nucleotides, the CDR3 is TGTGCCAGCAGTTCCGGTGGGTTGGGCAGCGGGGAGCTGTTTTTT.

The V and J genes are TRBV19 and TRBJ2-5; D perhaps matches TRBD1 (6 bases). Matching the DNA end better, TRBJ2-7 makes the J call doubtful. CDR3 length equals 13 residues. The germline CDR1 and CDR2 sequences are LNHDA and SQIVND (reference sequence). The CDR3 spells CASSIDRLYEQYF. The CDR3 DNA sequence: TGTGCCAGTAGTATTGACAGGCTCTACGAGCAGTACTTC.

The sample holds a few counts of this clone. The chain couples TRBV27 to TRBJ1-5; 10 bases are a match to TRBD1. The germline gives CDR1 MNHEY, CDR2 SMNVEV (reference sequence). Trimming at V came to 5 bases and at J to 2 bases, leaving 6 bases not matched to a gene. This CDR3 is 16 amino acids long. The CDR3 DNA reads TGTGCCAGCAGTCTGACAGGGGGCTTCGGCAATCAGCCCCAGCATTTT. Amino acid sequence: CASSLTGGFGNQPQHF.

The V and J genes are TRBV6-5 and TRBJ2-7, with a possible D match to TRBD2 (6 bases). Per the germline V gene, CDR1 is MNHEY and CDR2 is SVGAGI. CDR3 length: 15 amino acids. The ends were cut back, 0 bases at V and 0 bases at J, with 9 bases in the middle. The CDR3 coding sequence is TGTGCCAGCAGTTACTCTGGGGGGAGCTCCTACGAGCAGTACTTC. Amino acids: CASSYSGGSSYEQYF.

This chain uses TRBV15 with TRBJ1-1; 7 nucleotides line up with TRBD1. The CDR3 has 16 residues. With V trimmed by 1 base and J by 2 bases, 7 bases remained unmatched. In germline, CDR1 is LNHNV, CDR2 YYDKDF (reference sequence). This CDR3 is CATSRAETGSNTEAFF. CDR3 DNA: TGTGCCACCAGCAGAGCTGAGACAGGGTCCAACACTGAAGCTTTCTTT.